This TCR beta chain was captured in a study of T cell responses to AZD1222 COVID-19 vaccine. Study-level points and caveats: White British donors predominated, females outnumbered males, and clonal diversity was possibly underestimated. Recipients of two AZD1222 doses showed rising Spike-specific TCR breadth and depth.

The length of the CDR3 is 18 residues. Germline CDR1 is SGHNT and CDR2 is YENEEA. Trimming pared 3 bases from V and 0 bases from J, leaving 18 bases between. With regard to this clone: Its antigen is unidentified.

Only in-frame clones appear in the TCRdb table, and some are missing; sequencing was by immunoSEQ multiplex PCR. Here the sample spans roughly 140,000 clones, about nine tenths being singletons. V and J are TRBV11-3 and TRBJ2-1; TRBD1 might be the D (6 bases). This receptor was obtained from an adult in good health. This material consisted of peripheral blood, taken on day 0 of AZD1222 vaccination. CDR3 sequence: CASSLWGRGESSYNEQFF. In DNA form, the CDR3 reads TGTGCCAGCAGCTTGTGGGGCAGGGGCGAAAGCTCCTACAATGAGCAGTTCTTC.